This record covers a single TCR beta chain. The data belong to a study of blood T cell repertoires in COVID-19. Study-wide context: From the United States, Italy and Spain came samples of acute and convalescent COVID-19. PBMCs, B-cell-depleted T cells, or T cells provided the cDNA or gDNA that made up the material.

The CDR3 extends over 17 amino acids. The J segment lost 0 bases and the V segment lost 4 bases, leaving 8 bases of the junction unmatched. Germline-derived CDR1 and CDR2 are MDHEN and SYDVKM. In the source study's methods: Estimation of nucleated cell counts was performed using reference gene primer amplification. Only in-frame clones appear in the TCRdb table, and some are missing; sequencing was by immunoSEQ multiplex PCR. V, J and clone size reflect that table, while D and trimming were determined from the DNA. The table has about 150,000 clones, 84% seen once. Sequenced sample: peripheral blood. The chain couples TRBV28 to TRBJ1-1; 10 positions agree with TRBD1. This sequence was found in a man aged 70-80 years with acute or convalescent COVID-19. The CDR3 reads CASSSPGGTGVNTEAFF. The CDR3 region has the DNA TGTGCCAGCAGTTCCCCCGGAGGGACAGGGGTGAACACTGAAGCTTTCTTT.